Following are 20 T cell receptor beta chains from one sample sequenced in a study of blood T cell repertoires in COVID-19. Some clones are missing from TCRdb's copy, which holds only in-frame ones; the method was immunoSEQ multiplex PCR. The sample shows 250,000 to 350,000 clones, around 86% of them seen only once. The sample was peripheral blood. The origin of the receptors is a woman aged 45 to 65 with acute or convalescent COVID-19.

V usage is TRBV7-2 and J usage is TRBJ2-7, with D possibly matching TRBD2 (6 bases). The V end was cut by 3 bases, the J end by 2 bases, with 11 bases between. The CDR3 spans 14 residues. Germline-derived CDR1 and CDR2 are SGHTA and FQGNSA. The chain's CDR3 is CASSLVGGAYEQYF. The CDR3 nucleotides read TGTGCCAGCAGCTTGGTGGGAGGCGCCTACGAGCAGTACTTC. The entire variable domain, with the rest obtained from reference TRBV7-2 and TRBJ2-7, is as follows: GAGVSQSPSNKVTEKGKDVELRCDPISGHTALYWYRQSLGQGLEFLIYFQGNSAPDKSGLPSDRFSAERTGGSVSTLTIQRTQQEDSAVYLCASSLVGGAYEQYFGPGTRLTVT.

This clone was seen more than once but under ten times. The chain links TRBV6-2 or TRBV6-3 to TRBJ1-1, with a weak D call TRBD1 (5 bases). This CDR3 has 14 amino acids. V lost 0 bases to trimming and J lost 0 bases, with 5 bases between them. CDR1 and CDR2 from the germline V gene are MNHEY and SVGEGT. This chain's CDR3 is CASSYSGVNTEAFF. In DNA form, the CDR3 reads TGTGCCAGCAGTTACTCAGGGGTGAACACTGAAGCTTTCTTT.

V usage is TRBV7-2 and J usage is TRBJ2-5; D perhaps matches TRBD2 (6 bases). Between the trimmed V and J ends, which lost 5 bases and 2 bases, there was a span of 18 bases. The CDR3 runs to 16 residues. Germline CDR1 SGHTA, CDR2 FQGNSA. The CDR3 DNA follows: TGTGCCAGCAGCGAAGGCCCCGGGACTTTGCAAGAGACCCAGTACTTC. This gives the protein CASSEGPGTLQETQYF.

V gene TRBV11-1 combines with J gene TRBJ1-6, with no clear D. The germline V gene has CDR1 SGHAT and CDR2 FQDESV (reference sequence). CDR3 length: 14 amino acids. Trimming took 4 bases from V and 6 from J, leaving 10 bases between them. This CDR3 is CASSWAEPNSPLHF. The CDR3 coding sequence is TGTGCCAGCAGCTGGGCAGAACCTAATTCACCCCTCCACTTT.

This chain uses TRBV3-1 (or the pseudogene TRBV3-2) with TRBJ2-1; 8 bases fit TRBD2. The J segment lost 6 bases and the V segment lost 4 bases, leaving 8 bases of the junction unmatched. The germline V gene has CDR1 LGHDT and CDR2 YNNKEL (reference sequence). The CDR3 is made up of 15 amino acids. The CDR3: CASSPRGRTSNEQFF. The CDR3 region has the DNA TGTGCCAGCAGCCCCCGCGGGAGGACGAGCAATGAGCAGTTCTTC.

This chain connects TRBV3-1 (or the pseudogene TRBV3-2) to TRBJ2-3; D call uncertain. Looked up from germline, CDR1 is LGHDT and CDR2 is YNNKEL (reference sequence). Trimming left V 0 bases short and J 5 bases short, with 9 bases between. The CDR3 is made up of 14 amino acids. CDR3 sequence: CASSQDSSVDTQYF. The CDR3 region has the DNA TGTGCCAGCAGCCAAGACTCTTCGGTAGATACGCAGTATTTT.

CDR3 DNA sequence: TGCAGCGTTGGGGCCGGGGGGAACACTGAAGCTTTCTTT. It yields the protein CSVGAGGNTEAFF. The J gene is TRBJ1-1, the V gene TRBV29-1, with D tentatively TRBD1 (5 bases). The CDR3 sequence is 13 residues long. Germline assignment: CDR1 SQVTM and CDR2 ANQGSEA. V lost 4 bases and J lost 1, with 10 bases in between.

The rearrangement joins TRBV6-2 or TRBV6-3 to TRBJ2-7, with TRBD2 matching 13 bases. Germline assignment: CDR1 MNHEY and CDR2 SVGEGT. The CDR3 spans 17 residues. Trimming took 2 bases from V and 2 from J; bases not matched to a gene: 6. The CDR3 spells CASSYRGTSGATYEQYF. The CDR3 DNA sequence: TGTGCCAGCAGTTACCGGGGGACTAGCGGGGCTACCTACGAGCAGTACTTC.

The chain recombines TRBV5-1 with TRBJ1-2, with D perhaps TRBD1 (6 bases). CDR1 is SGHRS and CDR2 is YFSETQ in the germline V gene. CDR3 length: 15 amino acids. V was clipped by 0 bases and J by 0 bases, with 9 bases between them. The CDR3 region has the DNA TGCGCCAGCAGCTTGGACAGGGCGACTAACTATGGCTACACCTTC. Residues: CASSLDRATNYGYTF.

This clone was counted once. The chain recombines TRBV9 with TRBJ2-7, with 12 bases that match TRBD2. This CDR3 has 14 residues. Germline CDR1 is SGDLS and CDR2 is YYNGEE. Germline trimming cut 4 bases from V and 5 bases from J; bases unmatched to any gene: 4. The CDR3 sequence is CASSPRLAGDEQYF. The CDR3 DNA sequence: TGTGCCAGCAGCCCCCGACTAGCGGGAGACGAGCAGTACTTC.

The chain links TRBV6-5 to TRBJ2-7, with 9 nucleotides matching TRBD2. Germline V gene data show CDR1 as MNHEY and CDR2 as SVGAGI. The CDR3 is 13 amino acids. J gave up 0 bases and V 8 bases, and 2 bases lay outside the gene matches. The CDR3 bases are TGTGCCAGCCTAGCGGGGAACTCCTACGAGCAGTACTTC. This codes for CASLAGNSYEQYF.

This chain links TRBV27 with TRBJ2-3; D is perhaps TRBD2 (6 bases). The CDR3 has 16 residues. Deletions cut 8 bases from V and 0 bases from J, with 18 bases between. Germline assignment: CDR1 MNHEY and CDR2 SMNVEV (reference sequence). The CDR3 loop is CASSGWAGSSTDTQYF. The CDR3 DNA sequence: TGTGCCAGCTCCGGATGGGCGGGATCTAGCACAGATACGCAGTATTTT.

The CDR3 coding sequence is TGTGCCAGCAGTTCCCGGGACAATCCTGAAAAACTGTTTTTT. It is translated as CASSSRDNPEKLFF. The V call is TRBV27, the J call TRBJ1-4; tentatively, D is TRBD1 (6 bases). V was trimmed by 4 bases and J by 7 bases, leaving 13 bases between them. Germline lookup yields CDR1 MNHEY and CDR2 SMNVEV (reference sequence). The CDR3 has 14 residues.

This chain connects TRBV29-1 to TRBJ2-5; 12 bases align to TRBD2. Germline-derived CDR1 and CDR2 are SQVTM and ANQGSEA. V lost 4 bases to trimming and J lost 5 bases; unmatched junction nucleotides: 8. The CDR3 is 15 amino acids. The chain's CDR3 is CSVALTSGSGETQYF. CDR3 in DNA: TGCAGCGTTGCCCTGACTAGCGGGAGTGGGGAGACCCAGTACTTC.

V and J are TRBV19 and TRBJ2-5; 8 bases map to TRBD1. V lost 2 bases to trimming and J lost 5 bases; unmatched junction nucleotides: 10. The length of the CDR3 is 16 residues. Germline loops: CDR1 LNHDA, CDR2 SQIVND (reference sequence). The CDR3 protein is CASSILGQGGMETQYF. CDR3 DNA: TGTGCCAGTAGTATACTTGGACAGGGTGGGATGGAGACCCAGTACTTC.

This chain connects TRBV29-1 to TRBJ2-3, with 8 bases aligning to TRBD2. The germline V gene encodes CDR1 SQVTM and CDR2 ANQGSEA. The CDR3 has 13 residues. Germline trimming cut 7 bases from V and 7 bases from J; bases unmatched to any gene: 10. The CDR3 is CSARAGAENTQYF. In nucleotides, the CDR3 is TGCAGCGCGAGAGCGGGAGCGGAGAATACGCAGTATTTT.

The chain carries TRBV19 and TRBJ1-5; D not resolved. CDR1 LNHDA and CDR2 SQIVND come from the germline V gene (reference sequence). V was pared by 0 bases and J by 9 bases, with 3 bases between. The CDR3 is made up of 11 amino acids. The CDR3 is CASSIDGPQHF. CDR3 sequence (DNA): TGTGCCAGTAGTATAGACGGGCCCCAGCATTTT. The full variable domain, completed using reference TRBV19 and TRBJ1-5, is DGGITQSPKYLFRKEGQNVTLSCEQNLNHDAMYWYRQDPGQGLRLIYYSQIVNDFQKGDIAEGYSVSREKKESFPLTVTSAQKNPTAFYLCASSIDGPQHFGDGTRLSIL.

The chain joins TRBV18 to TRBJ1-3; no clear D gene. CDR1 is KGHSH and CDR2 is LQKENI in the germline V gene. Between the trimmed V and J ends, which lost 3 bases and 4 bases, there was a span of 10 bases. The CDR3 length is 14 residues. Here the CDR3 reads CASSPREGGNTIYF. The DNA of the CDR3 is TGTGCCAGCTCACCTCGGGAGGGCGGAAACACCATATATTTT.

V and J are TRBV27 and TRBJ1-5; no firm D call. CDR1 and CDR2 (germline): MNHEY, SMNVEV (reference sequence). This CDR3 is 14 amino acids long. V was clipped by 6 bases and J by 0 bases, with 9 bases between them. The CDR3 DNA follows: TGTGCCAGCAGCGTAGAAATTAGCAATCAGCCCCAGCATTTT. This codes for CASSVEISNQPQHF.

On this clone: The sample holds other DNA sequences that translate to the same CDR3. The CDR3 region has the DNA TGTGCCAGCAGTGGGACAGGGGCCTACGAGCAGTACTTC. Protein sequence: CASSGTGAYEQYF. The chain is built from TRBV2 and TRBJ2-7; TRBD1 matches at 9 bases. CDR3 length equals 13 residues. With 4 bases clipped from V and 2 bases from J, the junction kept 0 bases outside the gene matches. The germline CDR1 and CDR2 sequences are SNHLY and FYNNEI.